Below, one T cell receptor beta chain is given with its context. Its antigen has not been determined. No quality values exist for individual bases; no much larger clone is one base distant. The record originates from a study of blood T cell repertoires in COVID-19 (TCRdb year 2020). Broadly, across the study: Collaborator samples came from the United States, Italy and Spain and covered acute and convalescent phases of COVID-19. A de-identified subject ID, COVID-19 status, age in years and sex were almost always included in the sample metadata. The material from the prospective study consisted of cDNA or gDNA derived from T cells, B-cell-depleted T cells, or PBMCs. The samples were drawn from the first 160 participants of the ongoing ImmuneRACE study and from some 1,300 subjects provided by 6 global collaborators. Deeply sampled blood TCRbeta repertoires from subjects exposed to, actively infected with, or recovered from COVID-19 were included in the dataset. HLA class I and class II types, where available, came from metadata supplied by the sample provider rather than from assay-based typing. The repertoires were made available in a free public database intended to serve as a resource for research on the immune response to SARS-CoV-2.

Participants in the prospective study were aged roughly 18 to 89 years, lived in 20 to 25 United States geographic areas, and enrolled through a virtual design. Cohort assignment in the prospective study relied on participant-reported clinical history from a screening survey and a study questionnaire. Recovered participants in ImmuneRACE Cohort 3 were defined by two consecutive negative NP/OP PCR tests, clearance by a healthcare professional, or resolution of symptoms. In the prospective study, mobile phlebotomists collected whole blood, serum and a nasopharyngeal or oropharyngeal swab from each participant. Over a roughly 2-month period, participants in the prospective study had the option of providing additional blood draws and questionnaires. Blood samples from the prospective study were shipped frozen or at room temperature prior to DNA extraction. General study outcomes and caveats: The amount of clinical and demographic metadata varied by source and participant and was provided uncurated.

TCRbeta CDR3 regions were amplified from genomic DNA using the immunoSEQ Assay, a bias-controlled multiplex PCR. Per the authors' processing: The number of nucleated cells in each sample was estimated from the amplification of reference gene primers within the assay. To quantify the absolute abundance of each unique TCRbeta CDR3 rearrangement, sequence reads were collapsed and filtered. For each sample, productive Simpson clonality was calculated as the square root of Simpson's diversity index over productive rearrangements. This immuneACCESS table, as held by TCRdb, lists in-frame sequences with V and J called but not all clones. Of the missing ones, under half trace to an unresolved V gene in checked studies; the others have no known cause. V, J and clone size derive from that table, while D and trimming were established from the DNA sequence. Within this sample are about 380,000 clones, with roughly 91% of them counted one time only. The top ten clonotypes cover about 1.1% of the sample.

Sequencing input: PBMCs or T cells enriched from blood (not recorded which). This TCR was sampled from a woman aged 18-30 years who had recovered from COVID-19.

The nucleotides are TGCGCCAGCAGCTGGACAGGGGCCTACAATGAGCAGTTCTTC. Protein translation: CASSWTGAYNEQFF. Recombination connected TRBV5-1 to TRBJ2-1; 9 bases in between match TRBD1. V has 3 bases trimmed and J has 2 bases trimmed; junction bases matching no gene number 0. Based on the germline V gene, the CDR1 and CDR2 sequences are SGHRS and YFSETQ. From the cysteine up to the phenylalanine, the CDR3 has a length of 14 residues. Only the CDR3 DNA is retained, 42 bases long and in frame from the first base.